This paragraph covers one T cell receptor beta chain sequence. The antigen this receptor binds is unknown. It has no much larger one-base neighbor in the sample; base qualities were not kept. CDR1 and CDR2 are read off the germline V gene (reference sequence) as SEHNR and FQNEAQ. At the junction V is shortened by 1 base and J by 0 bases, with 9 bases in between. Counted from cysteine to phenylalanine, this CDR3 has 15 amino acids. Only the CDR3 DNA is retained, 45 bases long and in frame from the first base. Unstimulated Tregs (CD4+CD25+CD127-), CD4+ non-Tregs (CD4+CD25-), CD4 and CD8 cells were FACS-sorted from thawed PBMCs. Healthy control blood came either as purchased buffy coats or from healthy volunteers. Healthy control blood was processed to PBMCs with a Ficoll density gradient and then cryopreserved, whereas patient PBMCs were collected both before and after transplant. For TCRbeta CDR3 sequencing, genomic DNA was extracted from sorted cells using the QIAGEN DNeasy Blood and Tissue Kit. High-throughput TCRbeta CDR3 sequencing, including PCR amplification with bias correction and internal controls, was performed commercially through immunoSEQ. The study's processing was this. Unique productive TCRbeta sequences were defined by CDR3 nucleotide sequence where primers matched, and otherwise by CDR3 amino acid sequence together with Vbeta and Jbeta genes. Sorting error was corrected by removing sequences shared between sorted populations at a frequency ratio of 2:1 or less, and the remaining shared sequences were assigned to the higher population. Sequences were defined as donor-reactive when expanded at least 5-fold in CFSE-low cells versus unstimulated cells and present at a frequency of at least 0.01% in CFSE-low cells. Jensen-Shannon divergence, calculated on the top 100 TCRbeta sequences ranked by frequency, was used to quantify repertoire divergence. For samples with multiple sequencing runs, sorting error was corrected in each run separately before the runs were combined. Not all clones reach the TCRdb copy of this immuneACCESS table, which keeps in-frame sequences only. Checked studies attribute under half of the gap to unresolved V genes and leave the rest unexplained. The D gene and trimming were derived from the DNA, and the V and J assignments and clone size from that table. The sample contains under 300,000 clones, 80% to 85% of them found a single time. Together, the top ten hold less than 0.75% of the sample.

These data come from a study of Tregs in tolerant kidney transplant recipients (dated by TCRdb to between 2018 and 2020). Notes on the research overall: Before combined kidney and bone marrow transplantation, this study identified donor-specific regulatory T cells using TCRbeta sequencing and then followed those same cells after transplant. Several methods of expanding Tregs specific for an allogeneic donor were compared by TCRbeta repertoire sequencing in a few healthy controls.

The investigation overall reported the following: The study was limited by small patient numbers, and the findings need validation in larger populations and under other immunosuppression protocols. Biological reproducibility was not directly addressed, though technical replication error appeared minimal. Expanding Tregs with activated donor B cells appeared to identify the most biologically relevant and donor-specific TCRbeta repertoire.

Sequenced: CD4+ T cells from blood. The clonotype comes from a human donor in good health. The V and J genes are TRBV7-9 and TRBJ2-5, with the D gene uncertain. In nucleotide form, the sequence is TGTGCCAGCAGCTTAGGGCAGTCATACCAAGAGACCCAGTACTTC. It is translated as CASSLGQSYQETQYF.